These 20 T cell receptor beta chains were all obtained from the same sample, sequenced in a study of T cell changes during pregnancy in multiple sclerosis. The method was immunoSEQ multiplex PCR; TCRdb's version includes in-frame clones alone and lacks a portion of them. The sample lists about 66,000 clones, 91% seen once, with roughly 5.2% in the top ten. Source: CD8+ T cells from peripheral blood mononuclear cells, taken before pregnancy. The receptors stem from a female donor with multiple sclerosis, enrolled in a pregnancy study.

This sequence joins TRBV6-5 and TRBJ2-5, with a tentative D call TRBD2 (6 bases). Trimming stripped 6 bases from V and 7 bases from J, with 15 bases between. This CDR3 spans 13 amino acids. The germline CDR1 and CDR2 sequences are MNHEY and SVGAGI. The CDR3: CASSRTHGGTQYF. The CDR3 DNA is TGTGCCAGCAGCCGGACACACGGGGGGACCCAGTACTTC.

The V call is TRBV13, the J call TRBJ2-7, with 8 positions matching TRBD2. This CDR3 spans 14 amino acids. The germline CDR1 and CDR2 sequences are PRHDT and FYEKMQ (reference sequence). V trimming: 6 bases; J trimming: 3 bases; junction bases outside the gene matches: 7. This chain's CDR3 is CASRLAGYDYEQYF. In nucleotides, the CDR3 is TGTGCCAGCAGGCTAGCGGGCTACGACTACGAGCAGTACTTC.

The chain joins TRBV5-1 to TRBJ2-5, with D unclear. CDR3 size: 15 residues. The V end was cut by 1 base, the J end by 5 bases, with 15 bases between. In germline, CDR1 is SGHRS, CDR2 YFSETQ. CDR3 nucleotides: TGCGCCAGCAGCTTGACGGTCCAAGTTGAGGAGACCCAGTACTTC. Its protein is CASSLTVQVEETQYF.

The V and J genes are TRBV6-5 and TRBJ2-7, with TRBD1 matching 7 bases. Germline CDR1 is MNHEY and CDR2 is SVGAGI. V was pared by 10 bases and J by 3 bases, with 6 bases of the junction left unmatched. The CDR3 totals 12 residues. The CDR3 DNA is TGTGCCACCCGGGCAGGGGGCTACGAGCAGTACTTC. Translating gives CATRAGGYEQYF.

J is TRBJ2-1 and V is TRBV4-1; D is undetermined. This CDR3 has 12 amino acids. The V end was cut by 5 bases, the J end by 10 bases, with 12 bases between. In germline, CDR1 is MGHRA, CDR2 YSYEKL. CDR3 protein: CASSSWAGEQFF. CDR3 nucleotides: TGCGCCAGCAGCTCATGGGCTGGCGAGCAGTTCTTC.

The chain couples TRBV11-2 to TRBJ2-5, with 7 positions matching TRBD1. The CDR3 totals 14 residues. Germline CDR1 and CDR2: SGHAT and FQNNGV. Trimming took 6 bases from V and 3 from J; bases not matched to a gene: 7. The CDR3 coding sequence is TGTGCCAGCAGGCCGGACAGGAGTAAAGAGACCCAGTACTTC. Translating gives CASRPDRSKETQYF.

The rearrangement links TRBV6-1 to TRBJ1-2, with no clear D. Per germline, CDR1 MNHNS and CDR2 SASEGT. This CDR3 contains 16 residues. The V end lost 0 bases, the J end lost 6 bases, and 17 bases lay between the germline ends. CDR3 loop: CASSEASSRAFNGYTF. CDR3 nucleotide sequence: TGTGCCAGCAGTGAAGCCTCGAGCCGTGCTTTTAATGGCTACACCTTC.

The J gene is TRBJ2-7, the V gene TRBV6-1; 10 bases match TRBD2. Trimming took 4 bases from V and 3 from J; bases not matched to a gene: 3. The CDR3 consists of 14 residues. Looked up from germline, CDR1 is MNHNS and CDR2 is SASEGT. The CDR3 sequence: CASSVSGGFYEQYF. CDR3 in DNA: TGTGCCAGCAGTGTTAGCGGGGGGTTCTACGAGCAGTACTTC.

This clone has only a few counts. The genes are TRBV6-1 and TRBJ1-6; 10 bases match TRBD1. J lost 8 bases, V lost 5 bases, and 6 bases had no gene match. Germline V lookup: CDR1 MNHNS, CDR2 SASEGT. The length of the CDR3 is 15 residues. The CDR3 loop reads CASSPWTGGDSPLHF. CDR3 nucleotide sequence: TGTGCCAGCAGTCCGTGGACAGGGGGGGATTCACCCCTCCACTTT.

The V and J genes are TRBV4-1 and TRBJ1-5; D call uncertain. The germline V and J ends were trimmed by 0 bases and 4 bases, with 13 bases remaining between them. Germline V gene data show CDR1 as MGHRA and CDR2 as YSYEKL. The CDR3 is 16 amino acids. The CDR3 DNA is TGCGCCAGCAGCCAAGAGGTGGGGAGCTTGAATCAGCCCCAGCATTTT. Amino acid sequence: CASSQEVGSLNQPQHF.

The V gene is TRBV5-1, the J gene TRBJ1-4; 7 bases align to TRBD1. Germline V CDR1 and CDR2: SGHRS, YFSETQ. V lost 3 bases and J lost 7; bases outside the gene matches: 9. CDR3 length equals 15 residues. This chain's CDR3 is CASSYDREWSEKLFF. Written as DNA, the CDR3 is TGCGCCAGCAGCTACGACAGGGAGTGGAGTGAAAAACTGTTTTTT.

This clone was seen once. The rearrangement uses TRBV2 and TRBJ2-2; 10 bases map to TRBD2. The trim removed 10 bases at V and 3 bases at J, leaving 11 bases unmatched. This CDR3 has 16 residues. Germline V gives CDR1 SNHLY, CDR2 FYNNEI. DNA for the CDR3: TGTGCCACCATCGGGAGCGGGGGGGCCGACACCGGGGAGCTGTTTTTT. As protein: CATIGSGGADTGELFF.

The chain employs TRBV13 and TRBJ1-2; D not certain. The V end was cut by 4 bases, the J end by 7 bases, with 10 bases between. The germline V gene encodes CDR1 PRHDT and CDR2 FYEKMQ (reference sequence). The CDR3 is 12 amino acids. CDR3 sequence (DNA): TGTGCCAGCAGCTACGGACGGGGTGGCTACACCTTC. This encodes CASSYGRGGYTF.

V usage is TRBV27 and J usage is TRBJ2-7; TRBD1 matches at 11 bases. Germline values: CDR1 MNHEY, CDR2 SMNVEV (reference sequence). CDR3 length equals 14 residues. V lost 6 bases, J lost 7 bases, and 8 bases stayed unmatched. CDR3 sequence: CASSVGQGAGEQYF. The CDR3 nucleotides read TGTGCCAGCAGCGTAGGACAGGGGGCCGGGGAGCAGTACTTC.

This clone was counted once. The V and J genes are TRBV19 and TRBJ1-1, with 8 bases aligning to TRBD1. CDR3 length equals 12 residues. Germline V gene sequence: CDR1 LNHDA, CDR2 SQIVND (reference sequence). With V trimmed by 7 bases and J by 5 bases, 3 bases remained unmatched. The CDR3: CASTTGGTEAFF. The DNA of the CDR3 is TGTGCCAGTACTACAGGGGGAACTGAAGCTTTCTTT.

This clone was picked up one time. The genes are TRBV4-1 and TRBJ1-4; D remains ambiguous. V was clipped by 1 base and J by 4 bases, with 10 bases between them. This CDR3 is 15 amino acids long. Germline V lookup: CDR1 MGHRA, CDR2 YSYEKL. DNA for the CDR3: TGCGCCAGCAGCCAAGGCGATTTCCTTAATGAAAAACTGTTTTTT. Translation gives CASSQGDFLNEKLFF.

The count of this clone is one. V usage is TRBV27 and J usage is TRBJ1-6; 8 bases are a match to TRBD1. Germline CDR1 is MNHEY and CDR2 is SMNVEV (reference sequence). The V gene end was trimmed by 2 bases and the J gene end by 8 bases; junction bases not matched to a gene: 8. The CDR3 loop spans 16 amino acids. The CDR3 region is CASSLRAGGGYSPLHF. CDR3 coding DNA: TGTGCCAGCAGTTTAAGGGCAGGGGGCGGGTATTCACCCCTCCACTTT.

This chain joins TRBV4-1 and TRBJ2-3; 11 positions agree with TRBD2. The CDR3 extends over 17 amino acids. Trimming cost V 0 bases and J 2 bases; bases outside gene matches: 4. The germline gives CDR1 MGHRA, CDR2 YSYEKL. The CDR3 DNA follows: TGCGCCAGCAGCCAAGATCTAGCGGGGGGTTTCACAGATACGCAGTATTTT. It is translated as CASSQDLAGGFTDTQYF.

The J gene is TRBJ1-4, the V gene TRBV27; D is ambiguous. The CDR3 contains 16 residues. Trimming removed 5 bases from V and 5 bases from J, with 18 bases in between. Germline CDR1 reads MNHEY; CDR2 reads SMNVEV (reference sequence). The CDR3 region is CASSPHDTNLNEKLFF. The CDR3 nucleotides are TGTGCCAGCAGTCCCCACGACACGAATCTAAATGAAAAACTGTTTTTT. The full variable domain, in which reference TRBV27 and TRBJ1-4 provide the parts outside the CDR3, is EAQVTQNPRYLITVTGKKLTVTCSQNMNHEYMSWYRQDPGLGLRQIYYSMNVEVTDKGDVPEGYKVSRKEKRNFPLILESPSPNQTSLYFCASSPHDTNLNEKLFFGSGTQLSVL.

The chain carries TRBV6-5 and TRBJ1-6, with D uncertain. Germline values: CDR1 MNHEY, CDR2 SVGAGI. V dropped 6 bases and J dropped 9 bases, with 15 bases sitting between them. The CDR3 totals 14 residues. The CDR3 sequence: CASSPGQVLSPLHF. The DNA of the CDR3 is TGTGCCAGCAGCCCAGGCCAGGTGCTTTCACCCCTCCACTTT.